One and the same sample provided the 23 T cell receptor beta chains below, sequenced in a study of Graves' ophthalmopathy and Graves' hyperthyroidism. Amplified material comprised TCR beta CDR3 regions derived from RNA transcripts. HTBI-primed RT-PCR formed the first round, and a multiplex PCR formed the second. MiXCR, applied by TCRdb to the multiplex PCR reads, yields one record per CDR3 protein. In the table there are some 360,000 distinct CDR3 sequences, about a sixth of which are singletons. The sample consisted of peripheral blood. The source is an adult woman with stable Graves' hyperthyroidism.

Ten or more counts support this clonotype. The chain uses TRBV28 and TRBJ2-7; possible D gene TRBD1, 6 bases. Germline values: CDR1 MDHEN, CDR2 SYDVKM. The CDR3 has 15 residues. V gave up 6 bases and J gave up 3 bases, with 18 bases separating them. For the CDR3, the DNA is TGTGCCAGCAGCGGGTCCGGACAGATCCTCTACGAGCAGTACTTC. Translated, it gives CASSGSGQILYEQYF.

This clonotype was detected many times. The gene calls are TRBV7-8 and TRBJ2-2, with TRBD1 matching over 9 bases. The trim removed 1 base at V and 3 bases at J, leaving 9 bases unmatched. The germline gives CDR1 SGHVS, CDR2 FQNEAQ. The length of the CDR3 is 18 residues. CDR3 in amino acids: CASSLGTRQGVYTGELFF. DNA of the CDR3: TGTGCCAGCAGCTTAGGAACCCGACAGGGGGTATACACCGGGGAGCTGTTTTTT.

Ten or more counts support this clonotype. The gene calls are TRBV2 and TRBJ1-3; a weak D match, TRBD1 (6 bases). The CDR3 is 15 amino acids. Germline loops: CDR1 SNHLY, CDR2 FYNNEI. The V and J ends lost 1 base and 2 bases respectively, with 9 bases between them. As DNA, the CDR3 is TGTGCCAGCAGTGAAGGACAGGTAGCTGGAAACACCATATATTTT. Its protein product is CASSEGQVAGNTIYF.

This clonotype has a count of ten or more. This chain links TRBV5-5 with TRBJ1-2; unclear D gene. The V and J ends lost 0 bases and 8 bases respectively, with 8 bases between them. CDR1 and CDR2 from the germline V gene are SGHKS and YYEKEE (reference sequence). This CDR3 spans 12 amino acids. In DNA form, the CDR3 reads TGTGCCAGCAGCTTGGCTCTTGCGGGCTACACCTTC. Translation gives CASSLALAGYTF.

This clonotype was seen many times. V and J are TRBV20-1 and TRBJ2-4, with 8 nucleotides matching TRBD2. This CDR3 is built from 14 residues. V was pared by 2 bases and J by 9 bases, with 9 bases of the junction left unmatched. Germline lookup yields CDR1 DFQATT and CDR2 SNEGSKA (reference sequence). CDR3 in amino acids: CSARSQREIRIQYF. DNA of the CDR3: TGCAGTGCTAGAAGTCAGCGGGAGATCCGCATTCAGTACTTC.

This clonotype has ten or more counts. The chain recombines TRBV2 with TRBJ2-2, with D perhaps assigned TRBD1 or TRBD2 (5 bases each). The CDR3 sequence is 15 residues long. The germline CDR1 and CDR2 sequences are SNHLY and FYNNEI. The ends were cut back, 1 base at V and 8 bases at J, with 14 bases in the middle. CDR3 bases: TGTGCCAGCAGTGAAGTGGCAGGGACGTCGGGGGAGCTGTTTTTT. As protein: CASSEVAGTSGELFF.

The J gene is TRBJ2-7, the V gene TRBV6-1; D not resolved. V lost 0 bases to trimming and J lost 7 bases, with 13 bases between them. Germline-derived CDR1 and CDR2 are MNHNS and SASEGT. There are 14 residues in the CDR3. For the CDR3, the DNA is TGTGCCAGCAGTGAAGCGAGGACCGTGGGGGAGCAGTACTTC. Protein sequence: CASSEARTVGEQYF.

This clonotype appeared many times. V and J are TRBV12-3 or TRBV12-4 and TRBJ1-2; no reliable D call. Trimming shortened V by 6 bases and J by 4 bases, and 9 bases separated the two germline ends. The CDR3 is 12 residues long. CDR3 residues: CASSPSSYGYTF. CDR3 bases: TGTGCCAGCAGCCCGTCGTCCTATGGCTACACCTTC.

This chain links TRBV11-2 with TRBJ2-7; 12 positions agree with TRBD1. J gave up 2 bases and V 3 bases, and 8 bases lay outside the gene matches. CDR1 and CDR2 from the germline V gene are SGHAT and FQNNGV. The CDR3 has 17 amino acids. Here the CDR3 DNA reads TGTGCCAGCAGCTTCCACGGGGGACAGGGGGCCCCCTACGAGCAGTACTTC. This codes for CASSFHGGQGAPYEQYF.

The table lists this clonotype with many counts. The chain employs TRBV30 and TRBJ2-4; TRBD1 agrees at 9 bases. The CDR3 has 14 residues. V gave up 0 bases and J gave up 7 bases; unmatched junction bases: 4. In germline, CDR1 is GTSNPN, CDR2 SVGIG (reference sequence). As DNA, the CDR3 is TGTGCCTGGAGTGTACGGACAGGGGTCAACATTCAGTACTTC. Amino acid sequence: CAWSVRTGVNIQYF.

In this sample, this clonotype turned up many times. Likely a read error: the CDR3 ends without its conserved phenylalanine or tryptophan. CDR3 loop: CASSYTSQETQYL. Written as DNA, the CDR3 is TGTGCCAGCAGTTACACTAGCCAAGAGACCCAGTACCTC. This rearrangement joins TRBV6-2 or TRBV6-3 to TRBJ2-5, with D perhaps matching TRBD2 (5 bases). V was trimmed by 2 bases and J by 1 base, leaving 5 bases between them. Looked up from germline, CDR1 is MNHEY and CDR2 is SVGEGT. The CDR3 has 13 residues.

This clonotype was seen many times. A much larger clonotype is one base distant, so this may be a read error. This chain uses TRBV6-1 with TRBJ2-2; unclear D gene. This CDR3 has 13 residues. V gave up 6 bases and J gave up 0 bases, with 5 bases separating them. Germline loops: CDR1 MNHNS, CDR2 SASEGT. CDR3 in DNA: TGTGCCAGCAGAGACCCGAACACCGGGGAGCTGTTTTTT. The encoded protein is CASRDPNTGELFF.

The sample holds many counts of this clonotype. The rearrangement joins TRBV6-1 to TRBJ2-4; no reliable D call. The CDR3 contains 14 residues. Trimming took off 7 bases at V and 2 bases at J, with 12 bases between the two ends. Germline CDR1 and CDR2: MNHNS and SASEGT. The CDR3 DNA follows: TGTGCCAGCACCCGAAGCCTCACCAAAAACATTCAGTACTTC. Translated: CASTRSLTKNIQYF.

This clonotype was found many times. The rearrangement joins TRBV12-3 or TRBV12-4 to TRBJ2-7, with unresolved D. The CDR3 sequence is 17 residues long. Trimming cost V 3 bases and J 0 bases, with 18 bases left between them. Written as DNA, the CDR3 is TGTGCCAGCAGTTTTAACCCTCTCGGCCGCTTCTCCTACGAGCAGTACTTC. Encoded protein: CASSFNPLGRFSYEQYF.

This clonotype was detected many times. V usage is TRBV7-2 and J usage is TRBJ2-7; TRBD2 matches 14 bases. Germline values: CDR1 SGHTA, CDR2 FQGNSA. The junction had 2 bases not matched to a gene; V was cut back by 3 bases and J by 4 bases. There are 15 residues in the CDR3. As DNA, the CDR3 is TGTGCCAGCAGCTTCGGGACTAGCGGGAGATACGAGCAGTACTTC. Residues: CASSFGTSGRYEQYF. The complete variable domain, with remaining parts taken from reference TRBV7-2 and TRBJ2-7, reads GAGVSQSPSNKVTEKGKDVELRCDPISGHTALYWYRQSLGQGLEFLIYFQGNSAPDKSGLPSDRFSAERTGGSVSTLTIQRTQQEDSAVYLCASSFGTSGRYEQYFGPGTRLTVT.

This clonotype was found many times. The rearrangement joins TRBV5-1 to TRBJ2-7, with D hard to call. The CDR3 runs 14 residues. CDR1 and CDR2 (germline): SGHRS, YFSETQ. V lost 1 base and J lost 5, with 13 bases in between. CDR3 in amino acids: CASSLKAGWNEQYF. In DNA form, the CDR3 reads TGCGCCAGCAGCTTGAAGGCAGGTTGGAACGAGCAGTACTTC.

This clonotype was counted ten times or more. The chain links TRBV20-1 to TRBJ1-2; no firm D call. The CDR3 length is 11 residues. V shed 4 bases and J shed 4 bases, with 7 bases lying between them. Per germline, CDR1 DFQATT and CDR2 SNEGSKA (reference sequence). CDR3 nucleotides: TGCAGTGCTAAGATGAGCTATGGCTACACCTTC. The encoded protein is CSAKMSYGYTF.

As to this clonotype: A much larger clonotype is one base distant, so this may be a read error. The chain carries TRBV11-2 and TRBJ2-5; the D is unclear. The CDR3 consists of 13 residues. Germline V gene sequence: CDR1 SGHAT, CDR2 FQNNGV. CDR3 DNA: TGTGCCAGCAGCCCAGTGGACCAAGAGACCAAGTACTTC. Its translation is CASSPVDQETKYF.

The chain joins TRBV20-1 to TRBJ2-7, with D hard to call. CDR3 length equals 13 residues. Between the trimmed V and J ends, which lost 5 bases and 7 bases, there was a span of 18 bases. CDR1 is DFQATT, CDR2 SNEGSKA, per germline (reference sequence). CDR3 sequence reads: CSAFSPPSGEQYF. In nucleotides, the CDR3 is TGCAGTGCTTTCTCCCCTCCCTCCGGGGAGCAGTACTTC.

This clonotype was seen at least ten times. The V gene is TRBV12-3 or TRBV12-4, the J gene TRBJ1-1, with D maybe TRBD1 (6 bases). The CDR3 has 12 amino acids. The ends were cut back, 8 bases at V and 9 bases at J, with 16 bases in the middle. The CDR3 region is CASAGATLQAFF. The CDR3 DNA is TGTGCCAGCGCAGGGGCGACGCTGCAAGCTTTCTTT.

This clonotype was seen repeatedly, ten times or more. The chain has TRBV4-3 and TRBJ2-7; a weak D match, TRBD2 (6 bases). The germline CDR1 and CDR2 sequences are LGHNA and YSLEER. Trimming took 4 bases from V and 5 from J, leaving 12 bases between them. There are 13 residues in the CDR3. The CDR3 is CASSRRGTHEQYF. The CDR3 bases are TGCGCCAGCAGCCGCCGGGGGACGCACGAGCAGTACTTC.

This clonotype has at least ten counts. This chain links TRBV11-2 with TRBJ2-5, with D perhaps matching TRBD1 or TRBD2 (5 bases each). V lost 1 base, J lost 4 bases, and 13 bases lay in between. Germline V gene lookup returns CDR1 SGHAT and CDR2 FQNNGV. This CDR3 spans 15 amino acids. In DNA, the CDR3 is TGTGCCAGCAGCTTAGGTGCGGGCACAGGAGAGACCCAGTACTTC. Translated: CASSLGAGTGETQYF.

This clonotype has a count of ten or more. V usage is TRBV13 and J usage is TRBJ1-1, with a tentative D call TRBD1 (6 bases). V lost 5 bases to trimming and J lost 1 base, with 20 bases between them. The CDR3 is 17 residues long. Germline V lookup: CDR1 PRHDT, CDR2 FYEKMQ (reference sequence). The CDR3 bases are TGTGCCAGCAGCACGACAGGAGGGGGGGTTGCGAACACTGAAGCTTTCTTT. Its translation is CASSTTGGGVANTEAFF.